These T cell receptor beta chains were read from a single sample in a study of blood T cell repertoires in COVID-19. Method: immunoSEQ multiplex PCR; TCRdb's copy keeps in-frame clones and lacks some. The data show under 200,000 clones, with approximately 88% seen just once and 2.5% to 3.5% held by the top ten. Sequenced: peripheral blood. The receptors stem from a woman between 55 and 75 years old with acute or convalescent COVID-19. The CDR3 runs from the conserved cysteine through the conserved F or W. D genes are given only for firm matches. Clone sizes are given selectively: once, few, many, or a class where the clone is expanded.

size	V	J	D	length	CDR3	DNA
-	TRBV7-9	TRBJ2-7	-	15	CASSLVGEGFYEQYF	TGTGCCAGCAGCTTAGTCGGGGAAGGATTCTACGAGCAGTACTTC
-	TRBV18	TRBJ1-1	TRBD1	13	CASSPWTGAEAFF	TGTGCCAGCTCACCTTGGACAGGGGCAGAAGCTTTCTTT
once	TRBV7-9	TRBJ2-2	TRBD1	14	CASSGTGFAGELFF	TGTGCCAGCAGCGGGACAGGGTTCGCCGGGGAGCTGTTTTTT
-	TRBV29-1	TRBJ2-3	TRBD1	14	CSAEGQGNTDTQYF	TGCAGCGCCGAGGGACAGGGGAACACAGATACGCAGTATTTT
-	TRBV5-1	TRBJ1-2	-	12	CASSTDIYGYTF	TGCGCCAGCAGCACCGACATTTATGGCTACACCTTC
-	TRBV7-2	TRBJ1-6	TRBD1	17	CASSLEGQSSYNSPLHF	TGTGCCAGCAGCTTAGAGGGACAGAGCTCCTATAATTCACCCCTCCACTTT
-	TRBV21-1	TRBJ2-1	-	19	CASREANPPCGGADNEQFF	TGTGCCAGCAGAGAGGCTAACCCCCCATGCGGGGGGGCCGACAATGAGCAGTTCTTC
-	TRBV19	TRBJ1-1	-	14	CASSIETGTGQAFF	TGTGCCAGTAGTATAGAGACAGGCACAGGTCAAGCTTTCTTT
once	TRBV6-5	TRBJ2-7	TRBD1	15	CASSFQGVGPYEQYF	TGTGCCAGCAGTTTTCAGGGGGTCGGTCCGTACGAGCAGTACTTC
once	TRBV19	TRBJ2-1	-	15	CASSIWTAEGNEQFF	TGTGCCAGTAGTATTTGGACTGCTGAGGGCAATGAGCAGTTCTTC
-	TRBV6-5	TRBJ2-7	-	15	CASSYRHKSSYEQYF	TGTGCCAGCAGTTACCGACATAAGAGCTCCTACGAGCAGTACTTC
-	TRBV28	TRBJ1-4	TRBD1	13	CASTQGRREKLFF	TGTGCCAGCACACAGGGGCGAAGGGAAAAACTGTTTTTT
-	TRBV18	TRBJ1-5	-	13	CASSPSVDQPQHF	TGTGCCAGCTCACCATCGGTAGATCAGCCCCAGCATTTT
-	TRBV2	TRBJ2-3	-	13	CASTSGSPDTQYF	TGTGCCAGCACGAGCGGGTCGCCAGATACGCAGTATTTT
-	TRBV6-5	TRBJ2-1	-	13	CASSSYDRYEQFF	TGTGCCAGCAGTTCCTACGACAGATATGAGCAGTTCTTC
-	TRBV9	TRBJ2-2	TRBD2	17	CASSSTSGGAWTGELFF	TGTGCCAGCAGCTCGACTAGCGGGGGGGCCTGGACCGGGGAGCTGTTTTTT
-	TRBV4-3	TRBJ2-1	-	16	CASSQDWGGARNEQFF	TGCGCCAGCAGCCAAGATTGGGGGGGCGCTAGGAATGAGCAGTTCTTC
-	TRBV29-1	TRBJ1-5	TRBD1	14	CSVVSGTVNQPQHF	TGCAGCGTTGTGTCCGGGACAGTGAATCAGCCCCAGCATTTT
-	TRBV6-6	TRBJ2-5	TRBD2	15	CASSRGRGGQETQYF	TGTGCCAGCAGCCGGGGGAGGGGAGGCCAAGAGACCCAGTACTTC
-	TRBV6-5	TRBJ1-2	TRBD1	15	CASSPSETGNYGYTF	TGTGCCAGCAGTCCTTCAGAGACAGGGAACTATGGCTACACCTTC
-	TRBV27	TRBJ1-2	-	12	CASSNYRDGYTF	TGTGCCAGCAGTAACTACAGGGATGGCTACACCTTC
-	TRBV27	TRBJ1-2	TRBD1	14	CASRPTGGSYGYTF	TGTGCCAGCAGACCTACAGGGGGCTCATATGGCTACACCTTC
few	TRBV5-1	TRBJ2-5	-	13	CASSPYPQETQYF	TGCGCCAGCAGTCCCTACCCCCAAGAGACCCAGTACTTC
-	TRBV7-2	TRBJ2-5	TRBD2	18	CASSSAEYGRGGRETQYF	TGTGCCAGCAGCTCGGCCGAATATGGGCGGGGGGGCCGTGAGACCCAGTACTTC
-	TRBV7-3	TRBJ1-5	-	19	CASSLRLPRHVICNQPQHF	TGTGCCAGCAGCTTACGTTTACCGCGACACGTAATTTGCAATCAGCCCCAGCATTTT
-	TRBV5-1	TRBJ1-2	-	15	CASSPQPGEGRGYTF	TGCGCCAGCAGCCCTCAACCGGGCGAGGGCCGTGGCTACACCTTC
-	TRBV28	TRBJ2-3	-	16	CASSIDRKGRSDTQYF	TGTGCCAGCAGTATTGACAGGAAGGGCCGATCAGATACGCAGTATTTT
few	TRBV5-1	TRBJ2-3	-	14	CASSLTGTTDTQYF	TGCGCCAGCAGCTTAACAGGGACCACAGATACGCAGTATTTT
-	TRBV23-1	TRBJ2-7	TRBD1	13	CATRQGSSYEQYF	TGCGCCACGAGACAGGGGAGCTCCTACGAGCAGTACTTC
-	TRBV27	TRBJ1-5	-	9	CASTRRKDF	TGTGCCAGCACTAGACGAAAGGATTTT
-	TRBV3-1/TRBV3-2	TRBJ1-2	-	14	CASSQDFGSYGYTF	TGTGCCAGCAGCCAAGATTTCGGGAGCTATGGCTACACCTTC
-	TRBV23-1	TRBJ1-1	TRBD1	16	CASSQSNRGSDTEAFF	TGCGCCAGCAGTCAATCGAACAGGGGGTCTGACACTGAAGCTTTCTTT
once	TRBV7-8	TRBJ2-1	-	18	CASSPLSRQASSYNEQFF	TGTGCCAGCAGCCCCCTTTCCCGACAGGCCAGCTCCTACAATGAGCAGTTCTTC
-	TRBV29-1	TRBJ2-3	-	13	CSVVGRLTDTQYF	TGCAGCGTTGTGGGGAGACTCACAGATACGCAGTATTTT
-	TRBV28	TRBJ1-3	TRBD1	17	CASSSRGTGGSGNTIYF	TGTGCCAGCAGTTCCCGCGGGACAGGGGGCTCTGGAAACACCATATATTTT
-	TRBV5-1	TRBJ2-2	-	16	CASSLAVTGNTGELFF	TGCGCCAGCAGCTTGGCCGTTACAGGAAACACCGGGGAGCTGTTTTTT
-	TRBV11-3	TRBJ2-5	TRBD2	16	CASSSTSGGASETQYF	TGTGCCAGCAGCTCAACTAGCGGGGGGGCTAGCGAGACCCAGTACTTC
-	TRBV7-7	TRBJ1-1	-	13	CASSLDGGTEAFF	TGTGCTAGCAGCTTAGATGGGGGGACTGAAGCTTTCTTT
-	TRBV19	TRBJ1-2	TRBD1	13	CASSRWDRDGYTF	TGTGCCAGTAGTAGATGGGACAGAGATGGCTACACCTTC
few	TRBV5-3	TRBJ2-7	-	12	CARSSQRREQYF	TGTGCCAGAAGCTCGCAGCGGCGCGAGCAGTACTTC
-	TRBV2	TRBJ1-6	TRBD1	15	CASTTQTGVVSPLHF	TGTGCCAGCACGACCCAGACAGGGGTAGTATCACCCCTCCACTTT
-	TRBV4-1	TRBJ1-2	-	13	CASSLDSSYGYTF	TGCGCCAGCAGCCTAGACAGTTCCTATGGCTACACCTTC
-	TRBV9	TRBJ1-6	TRBD1	15	CASRPGQDPNSPLHF	TGTGCCAGCAGGCCGGGACAGGATCCCAATTCACCCCTCCACTTT
-	TRBV6-5	TRBJ2-5	-	15	CASSPPSTAQETQYF	TGTGCCAGCAGTCCCCCTTCCACAGCCCAAGAGACCCAGTACTTC
once	TRBV3-1/TRBV3-2	TRBJ1-1	TRBD1	17	CASSRGQGRTLNTEAFF	TGTGCCAGCAGCCGGGGACAGGGGAGGACTCTGAACACTGAAGCTTTCTTT
-	TRBV6-5	TRBJ2-7	-	14	CASSYSGGPYEQYF	TGTGCCAGCAGTTACTCAGGAGGACCCTACGAGCAGTACTTC
-	TRBV5-1	TRBJ1-1	-	14	CASSLNKGENGAFF	TGCGCCAGCAGCTTGAACAAGGGAGAGAATGGAGCTTTCTTT
once	TRBV5-6	TRBJ1-3	TRBD1	15	CASSKTGVFGNTIYF	TGTGCCAGCAGCAAGACAGGGGTCTTTGGAAACACCATATATTTT
-	TRBV2	TRBJ2-3	TRBD2	15	CASGSGGPSTDTQYF	TGTGCCAGCGGAAGCGGGGGGCCCAGCACAGATACGCAGTATTTT
-	TRBV15	TRBJ2-7	TRBD1	15	CATKREGTGPNEQYF	TGTGCCACCAAACGTGAAGGGACAGGGCCAAACGAGCAGTACTTC
-	TRBV28	TRBJ1-3	TRBD1	14	CASRQGGSGNTIYF	TGTGCCAGCAGACAGGGGGGCTCTGGAAACACCATATATTTT
-	TRBV5-1	TRBJ1-2	-	15	CASSLEQGRLHGYTF	TGCGCCAGCAGCTTGGAACAGGGTCGGTTACATGGCTACACCTTC
once	TRBV5-4	TRBJ2-7	-	13	CASSLVSGNEQYF	TGTGCCAGCAGCTTGGTATCGGGGAACGAGCAGTACTTC